This TCR beta chain was recorded in a study of STAT5B mutations in CD4+ large granular lymphocyte leukemia. Study at large: Among healthy donors, a particular HLA allele went with more CDR3 'QG' motifs. Findings and limits, study-wide: No patients shared main leukemic clonotypes, though about 24% appeared at low frequency elsewhere.

Concerning this clone itself: What it recognizes is unknown.

Sequencing was at survey level. The assay was immunoSEQ multiplex PCR, and TCRdb's table has in-frame clones only and misses some. The repertoire has about 45,000 clones, around 85% of them found once; the top ten carry 2.6%. The TCR was taken from a human donor in good health. The sequencing input was CD4+ T cells from blood buffy coats.

The CDR3 region is CPTRAGIHQETQYF. In nucleotides, the CDR3 is TGTCCTACTCGGGCGGGAATCCACCAAGAGACCCAGTACTTC. The chain carries TRBV7-3 and TRBJ2-5; D may be TRBD2 (6 bases). The CDR3 is 14 amino acids. Germline V gene lookup returns CDR1 SGHTA and CDR2 FQGTGA.